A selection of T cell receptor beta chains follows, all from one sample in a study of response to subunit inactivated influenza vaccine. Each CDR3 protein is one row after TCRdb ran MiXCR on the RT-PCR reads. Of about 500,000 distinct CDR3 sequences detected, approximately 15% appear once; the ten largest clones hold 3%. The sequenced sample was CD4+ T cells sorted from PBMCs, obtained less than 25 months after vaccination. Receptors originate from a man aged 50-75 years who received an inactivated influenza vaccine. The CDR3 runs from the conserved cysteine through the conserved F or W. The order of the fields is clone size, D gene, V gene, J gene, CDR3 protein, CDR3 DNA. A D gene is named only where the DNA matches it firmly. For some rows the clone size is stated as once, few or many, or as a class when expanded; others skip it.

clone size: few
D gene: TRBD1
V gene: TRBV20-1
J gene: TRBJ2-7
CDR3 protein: CSARDRDRGSYEQYF
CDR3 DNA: TGCAGTGCTAGAGACCGGGACAGGGGATCCTACGAGCAGTACTTC

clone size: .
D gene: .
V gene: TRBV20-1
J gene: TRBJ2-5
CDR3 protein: CSATTGRNIQETQYF
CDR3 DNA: TGCAGTGCTACCACAGGGCGAAATATCCAAGAGACCCAGTACTTC

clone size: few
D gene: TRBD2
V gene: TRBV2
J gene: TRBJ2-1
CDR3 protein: CASKITSGSYNEQFF
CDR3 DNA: TGTGCCAGCAAAATTACTAGCGGTTCCTACAATGAGCAGTTCTTC

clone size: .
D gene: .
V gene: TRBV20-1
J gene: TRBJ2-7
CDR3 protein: CSANGDISSYEQYF
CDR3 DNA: TGCAGTGCTAATGGGGACATTAGCTCCTACGAGCAGTACTTC

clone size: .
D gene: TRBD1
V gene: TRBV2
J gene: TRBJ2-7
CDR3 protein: CASRQDRVYEQYF
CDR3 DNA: TGTGCCAGCAGGCAGGACAGGGTTTACGAGCAGTACTTC

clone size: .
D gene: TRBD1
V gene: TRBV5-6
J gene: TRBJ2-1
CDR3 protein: CASSLGQGFNEQFF
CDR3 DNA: TGTGCCAGCAGCCTGGGACAGGGATTTAATGAGCAGTTCTTC

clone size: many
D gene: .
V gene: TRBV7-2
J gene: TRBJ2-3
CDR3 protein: CASSLLTDTQYF
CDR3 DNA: TGTGCCAGCAGTCTCCTCACAGATACGCAGTATTTT

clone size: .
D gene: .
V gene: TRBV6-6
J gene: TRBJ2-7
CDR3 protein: CASRLQEGEQYF
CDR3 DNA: TGTGCCAGCAGGCTACAGGAGGGCGAGCAGTACTTC

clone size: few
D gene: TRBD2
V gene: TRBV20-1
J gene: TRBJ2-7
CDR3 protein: CSARDLMRGGQGIYEQYF
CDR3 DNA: TGCAGTGCTAGAGATCTTATGCGGGGGGGCCAAGGGATCTACGAGCAGTACTTC

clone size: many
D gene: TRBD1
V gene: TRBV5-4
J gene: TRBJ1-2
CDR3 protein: CASSSHLGQGHGYTF
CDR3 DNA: TGTGCCAGCAGCTCGCACCTAGGACAGGGTCATGGCTACACCTTC

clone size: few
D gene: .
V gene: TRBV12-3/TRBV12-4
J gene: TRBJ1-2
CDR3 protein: CASSLEFGGRDGYTF
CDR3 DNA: TGTGCCAGCAGTTTGGAGTTCGGGGGTCGGGATGGCTACACCTTC

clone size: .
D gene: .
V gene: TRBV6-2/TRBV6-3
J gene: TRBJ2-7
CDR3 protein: CASSSMTESYEQYF
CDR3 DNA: TGTGCCAGCAGCTCGATGACAGAGTCTTACGAGCAGTACTTC

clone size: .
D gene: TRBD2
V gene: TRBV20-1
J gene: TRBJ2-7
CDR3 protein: CSASTSGADYEQYF
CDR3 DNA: TGCAGTGCTAGCACTAGCGGGGCCGATTACGAGCAGTACTTC

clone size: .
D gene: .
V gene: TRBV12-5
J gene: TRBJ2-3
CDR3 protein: CASGLLERTDTQYF
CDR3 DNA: TGTGCTAGTGGTTTGTTGGAACGCACAGATACGCAGTATTTT

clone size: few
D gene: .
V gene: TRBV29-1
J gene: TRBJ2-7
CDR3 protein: CSVGGSGRIYEQYF
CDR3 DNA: TGCAGCGTCGGCGGGTCAGGGAGGATCTACGAGCAGTACTTC

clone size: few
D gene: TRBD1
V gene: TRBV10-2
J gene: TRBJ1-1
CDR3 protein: CASSESWDRGATEAFF
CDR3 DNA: TGCGCCAGCAGTGAGTCCTGGGACAGGGGGGCGACTGAAGCTTTCTTT

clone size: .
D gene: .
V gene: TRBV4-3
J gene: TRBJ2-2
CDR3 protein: CASSQVAEHTGELFF
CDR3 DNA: TGCGCCAGCAGCCAGGTAGCGGAACACACCGGGGAGCTGTTTTTT

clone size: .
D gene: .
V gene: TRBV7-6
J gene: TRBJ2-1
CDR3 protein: CASSWGHNEQFF
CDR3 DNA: TGTGCCAGCAGTTGGGGGCACAATGAGCAGTTCTTC

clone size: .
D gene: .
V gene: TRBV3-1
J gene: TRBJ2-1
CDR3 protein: CASSPNSGAYNEQFF
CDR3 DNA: TGTGCCAGCAGCCCTAATAGCGGAGCCTACAATGAGCAGTTCTTC

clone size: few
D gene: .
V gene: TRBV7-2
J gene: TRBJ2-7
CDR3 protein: CASSFGGTYEQYF
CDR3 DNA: TGTGCCAGCAGCTTCGGCGGAACCTACGAGCAGTACTTC

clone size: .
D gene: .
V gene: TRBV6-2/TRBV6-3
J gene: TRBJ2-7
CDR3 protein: CASRGALDSYEQYF
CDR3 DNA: TGTGCCAGCCGTGGCGCTCTGGACAGCTACGAGCAGTACTTC

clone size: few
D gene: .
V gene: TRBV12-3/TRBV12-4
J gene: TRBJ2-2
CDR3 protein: CASTLGLVGGELFF
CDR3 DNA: TGTGCCAGCACCTTGGGGCTAGTGGGCGGGGAGCTGTTTTTT

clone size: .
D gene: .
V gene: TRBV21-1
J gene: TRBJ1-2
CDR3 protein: CASSRGFKGYTF
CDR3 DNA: TGTGCCAGCAGTAGGGGATTTAAGGGCTACACCTTC

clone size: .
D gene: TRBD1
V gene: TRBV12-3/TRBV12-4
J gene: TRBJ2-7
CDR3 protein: CASRPDRGFSYEQYF
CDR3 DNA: TGTGCCAGCAGGCCCGACAGGGGTTTTTCCTACGAGCAGTACTTC

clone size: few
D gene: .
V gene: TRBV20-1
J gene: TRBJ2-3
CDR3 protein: CSVRGGNIRTDTQYF
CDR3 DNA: TGCAGTGTTCGCGGAGGGAATATTCGGACAGATACGCAGTATTTT

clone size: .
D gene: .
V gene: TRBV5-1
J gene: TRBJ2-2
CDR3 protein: CASSPEGTNTGELFF
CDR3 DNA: TGCGCCAGCAGCCCTGAGGGGACGAACACCGGGGAGCTGTTTTTT

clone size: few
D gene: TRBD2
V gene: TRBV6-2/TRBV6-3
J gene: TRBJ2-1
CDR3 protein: CASSYGGSGGPYNEQFF
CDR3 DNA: TGTGCCAGCAGTTACGGGGGTAGCGGGGGACCCTACAATGAGCAGTTCTTC

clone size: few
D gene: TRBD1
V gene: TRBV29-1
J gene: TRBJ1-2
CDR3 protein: CSVDGWTGRSNYGYTF
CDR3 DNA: TGCAGCGTTGATGGGTGGACAGGGAGATCTAACTATGGCTACACCTTC

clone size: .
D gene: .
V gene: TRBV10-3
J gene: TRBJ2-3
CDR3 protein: CAISDRVSTDTQYF
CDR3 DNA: TGTGCCATCAGTGACAGGGTTTCCACAGATACGCAGTATTTT

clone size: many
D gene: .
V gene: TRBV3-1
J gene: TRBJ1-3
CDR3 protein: CASSALSGNTIYF
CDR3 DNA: TGTGCCAGCAGCGCTCTATCTGGAAACACCATATATTTT